These T cell receptor beta chains were read from a single sample in a study of cytomegalovirus exposure and HLA in healthy donors. Sequencing used immunoSEQ multiplex PCR; TCRdb keeps in-frame clones, though not all of them. Among approximately 200,000 clones listed, under 80% were seen once. Sequencing was carried out using PBMCs. These receptor sequences come from a girl between 2 and 10 years old in good health and CMV-seronegative. Both conserved end residues are part of each CDR3. The order of the fields is J gene, clone size, D gene, V gene, CDR3 DNA, CDR3 protein. A D gene is named only where the DNA matches it firmly. The size entry is marked missing in some rows and otherwise reads once, few, many or a size class.

j_call: TRBJ2-1
clone_size: NA
d_call: TRBD2
v_call: TRBV2
cdr3_nt: TGTGCCAGCAGAGCCGGGACTAGCTACAATGAGCAGTTCTTC
cdr3_aa: CASRAGTSYNEQFF

j_call: TRBJ2-1
clone_size: NA
d_call: NA
v_call: TRBV11-2
cdr3_nt: TGTGCCAGCAGCTTATCAGCCCCGAGGGAGCAGTTCTTC
cdr3_aa: CASSLSAPREQFF

j_call: TRBJ1-5
clone_size: NA
d_call: NA
v_call: TRBV19
cdr3_nt: TGTGCCAGTGCGATCCTAGGCTATAGCAATCAGCCCCAGCATTTT
cdr3_aa: CASAILGYSNQPQHF

j_call: TRBJ2-5
clone_size: NA
d_call: TRBD1
v_call: TRBV7-6
cdr3_nt: TGTGCCAGCAGCGTAGCGGATAAGGGACAGGTCCAAGAGACCCAGTACTTC
cdr3_aa: CASSVADKGQVQETQYF

j_call: TRBJ1-1
clone_size: few
d_call: NA
v_call: TRBV25-1
cdr3_nt: TGTGCCAGCAGTGATCGACAGCCTGAAGCTTTCTTT
cdr3_aa: CASSDRQPEAFF

j_call: TRBJ1-1
clone_size: NA
d_call: TRBD1
v_call: TRBV5-1
cdr3_nt: TGCGCCAGCAGCTTCATAAGACAGGGCCCTACTGAAGCTTTCTTT
cdr3_aa: CASSFIRQGPTEAFF

j_call: TRBJ1-1
clone_size: NA
d_call: NA
v_call: TRBV20-1
cdr3_nt: TGCAGTGCTAGGAGGGTTGCTGAAGCTTTCTTT
cdr3_aa: CSARRVAEAFF

j_call: TRBJ2-7
clone_size: NA
d_call: NA
v_call: TRBV10-3
cdr3_nt: TGTGCCATCGGGGGCGTGGGTTCCTACGAGCAGTACTTC
cdr3_aa: CAIGGVGSYEQYF

j_call: TRBJ2-2
clone_size: few
d_call: NA
v_call: TRBV5-4
cdr3_nt: TGTGCCAGCAGCTCTCGACAGGGAGGCGCCGGGGAGCTGTTTTTT
cdr3_aa: CASSSRQGGAGELFF

j_call: TRBJ1-1
clone_size: NA
d_call: NA
v_call: TRBV4-1
cdr3_nt: TGCGCCAGCAGCCAAGTTCGGGGGAGAGAAGCTTTCTTT
cdr3_aa: CASSQVRGREAFF

j_call: TRBJ2-5
clone_size: NA
d_call: NA
v_call: TRBV6-6
cdr3_nt: TGTGCCAGCAGTTACTCGAACAGGGAAGAGACCCAGTACTTC
cdr3_aa: CASSYSNREETQYF

j_call: TRBJ2-3
clone_size: NA
d_call: TRBD2
v_call: TRBV5-6
cdr3_nt: TGTGCCAGCTCCCCGGGACTAGCAAGTGCAGATACGCAGTATTTT
cdr3_aa: CASSPGLASADTQYF

j_call: TRBJ1-2
clone_size: NA
d_call: NA
v_call: TRBV20-1
cdr3_nt: TGCAGTGCACCCATCCTAGGTGGCTACACCTTC
cdr3_aa: CSAPILGGYTF

j_call: TRBJ2-4
clone_size: NA
d_call: TRBD2
v_call: TRBV2
cdr3_nt: TGTGCCAGCAGTGTCGCTAGCGGGTCCAAAAACATTCAGTACTTC
cdr3_aa: CASSVASGSKNIQYF

j_call: TRBJ2-7
clone_size: once
d_call: NA
v_call: TRBV6-1
cdr3_nt: TGTGCCAGCAGTGGGGCCTCGAGGGTCTTTTCCAACGAGCAGTACTTC
cdr3_aa: CASSGASRVFSNEQYF

j_call: TRBJ2-1
clone_size: NA
d_call: NA
v_call: TRBV5-4
cdr3_nt: TGTGCCAGCAGCTTGGAGTCTAGCAGTTACAATGAGCAGTTCTTC
cdr3_aa: CASSLESSSYNEQFF

j_call: TRBJ2-5
clone_size: NA
d_call: TRBD1
v_call: TRBV2
cdr3_nt: TGTGCCAGCGCTACCGGGACAGGGGGAGAGACCCAGTACTTC
cdr3_aa: CASATGTGGETQYF

j_call: TRBJ2-7
clone_size: NA
d_call: TRBD1
v_call: TRBV5-4
cdr3_nt: TGTGCCAGCAGCGCCCCGGGACAGGGTTCGGTCCACGAGCAGTACTTC
cdr3_aa: CASSAPGQGSVHEQYF

j_call: TRBJ2-7
clone_size: NA
d_call: TRBD2
v_call: TRBV2
cdr3_nt: TGTGCCAGCAGTGACTGGCGGGAGTACGAGCAGTACTTC
cdr3_aa: CASSDWREYEQYF

j_call: TRBJ1-1
clone_size: few
d_call: NA
v_call: TRBV27
cdr3_nt: TGTGCCAGCAGTTCCCCCCCGAGCACTGAAGCTTTCTTT
cdr3_aa: CASSSPPSTEAFF

j_call: TRBJ1-2
clone_size: NA
d_call: NA
v_call: TRBV25-1
cdr3_nt: TGTGCCAGCGCGACAGCAAACTATGGCTACACCTTC
cdr3_aa: CASATANYGYTF

j_call: TRBJ1-2
clone_size: few
d_call: NA
v_call: TRBV6-1
cdr3_nt: TGTGCCAGTTTCCGGCGAGCGGGCTACACCTTC
cdr3_aa: CASFRRAGYTF

j_call: TRBJ2-1
clone_size: NA
d_call: NA
v_call: TRBV20-1
cdr3_nt: TGCAGTGCTAGAGACATCAATGAGCAGTTCTTC
cdr3_aa: CSARDINEQFF

j_call: TRBJ2-1
clone_size: NA
d_call: NA
v_call: TRBV21-1
cdr3_nt: TGTGCCAGCAGCAAAGGAGGAGCGGGGGCCTCCTACAATGAGCAGTTCTTC
cdr3_aa: CASSKGGAGASYNEQFF

j_call: TRBJ2-1
clone_size: NA
d_call: TRBD2
v_call: TRBV27
cdr3_nt: TGTGCCAGCAGTACACTTCAGGTCGGGGGGGCCTACAATGAGCAGTTCTTC
cdr3_aa: CASSTLQVGGAYNEQFF

j_call: TRBJ1-1
clone_size: NA
d_call: NA
v_call: TRBV9
cdr3_nt: TGTGCCAGCAGCGTTACCCAGCGGAACACTGAAGCTTTCTTT
cdr3_aa: CASSVTQRNTEAFF

j_call: TRBJ2-7
clone_size: few
d_call: TRBD1
v_call: TRBV18
cdr3_nt: TGTGCCAGCTCATCGACAGGGGGCCACGAGCAGTACTTC
cdr3_aa: CASSSTGGHEQYF

j_call: TRBJ2-5
clone_size: NA
d_call: TRBD1
v_call: TRBV9
cdr3_nt: TGTGCCAGCAGCGTCGCCGGGACAGGGGGCGAGACCCAGTACTTC
cdr3_aa: CASSVAGTGGETQYF

j_call: TRBJ1-4
clone_size: NA
d_call: NA
v_call: TRBV9
cdr3_nt: TGTGCCAGCAGCGTAAATATGGGCAGCACTAATGAAAAACTGTTTTTT
cdr3_aa: CASSVNMGSTNEKLFF

j_call: TRBJ2-5
clone_size: once
d_call: TRBD2
v_call: TRBV5-6
cdr3_nt: TGTGCCAGCAGCTTATCGGGGGGGCGAGAGACCCAGTACTTC
cdr3_aa: CASSLSGGRETQYF

j_call: TRBJ1-2
clone_size: NA
d_call: TRBD1
v_call: TRBV5-1
cdr3_nt: TGCGCCAGCAGCCTCCGGACAGGGACTAACTATGGCTACACCTTC
cdr3_aa: CASSLRTGTNYGYTF

j_call: TRBJ1-1
clone_size: NA
d_call: NA
v_call: TRBV19
cdr3_nt: TGTGCCAGTAGTATATCGGGGTTAGGAAGGACTGAAGCTTTCTTT
cdr3_aa: CASSISGLGRTEAFF

j_call: TRBJ2-1
clone_size: few
d_call: NA
v_call: TRBV5-4
cdr3_nt: TGTGCCAGCAGCTTGGAAGGTTCGGGGAATGAGCAGTTCTTC
cdr3_aa: CASSLEGSGNEQFF

j_call: TRBJ2-3
clone_size: NA
d_call: TRBD1
v_call: TRBV7-9
cdr3_nt: TGTGCCAGCAGCCTACTCGGGACAGGGGGCCTAGATACGCAGTATTTT
cdr3_aa: CASSLLGTGGLDTQYF

j_call: TRBJ2-1
clone_size: NA
d_call: NA
v_call: TRBV5-6
cdr3_nt: TGTGCCAGCAGCTTGGGAGGAAAGCGCGTATCCAATGAGCAGTTCTTC
cdr3_aa: CASSLGGKRVSNEQFF

j_call: TRBJ2-5
clone_size: NA
d_call: NA
v_call: TRBV7-8
cdr3_nt: TGTGCCAGCAGCTCCGCCCGGGGACTGGGGAAAGAGACCCAGTACTTC
cdr3_aa: CASSSARGLGKETQYF

j_call: TRBJ1-2
clone_size: NA
d_call: NA
v_call: TRBV10-1
cdr3_nt: TGCGCCAGCAGTGAGTCGAGAGTTGGTGGCTACACCTTC
cdr3_aa: CASSESRVGGYTF

j_call: TRBJ1-4
clone_size: NA
d_call: TRBD1
v_call: TRBV4-1
cdr3_nt: TGCGCCAGCAGCCAAGATAAAGACAGGGCCTCTAATGAAAAACTGTTTTTT
cdr3_aa: CASSQDKDRASNEKLFF

j_call: TRBJ1-4
clone_size: NA
d_call: TRBD1
v_call: TRBV28
cdr3_nt: TGTGCCAGCCAGGACCTGAAGACAGGGCTAAACGATGAAAAACTGTTTTTT
cdr3_aa: CASQDLKTGLNDEKLFF

j_call: TRBJ2-2
clone_size: NA
d_call: TRBD1
v_call: TRBV10-1
cdr3_nt: TGCGCCAGCAGTGAGTCCAGGACAGGGGTGGACACCGGGGAGCTGTTTTTT
cdr3_aa: CASSESRTGVDTGELFF

j_call: TRBJ2-7
clone_size: NA
d_call: NA
v_call: TRBV7-6
cdr3_nt: TGTGCCAGCAGCCCCTCGGGGGTGGACGAGCAGTACTTC
cdr3_aa: CASSPSGVDEQYF

j_call: TRBJ2-5
clone_size: NA
d_call: NA
v_call: TRBV7-9
cdr3_nt: TGTGCCAGCAGCCCATCAGGCTACCAAGAGACCCAGTACTTC
cdr3_aa: CASSPSGYQETQYF

j_call: TRBJ2-2
clone_size: few
d_call: TRBD1
v_call: TRBV5-1
cdr3_nt: TGCGCCAGCAGCCCGGGACAGGGGATTAACACCGGGGAGCTGTTTTTT
cdr3_aa: CASSPGQGINTGELFF

j_call: TRBJ1-2
clone_size: NA
d_call: TRBD1
v_call: TRBV7-9
cdr3_nt: TGTGCCAGCAGCCCGGGACAGGTTGAGTCCTATGGCTACACCTTC
cdr3_aa: CASSPGQVESYGYTF

j_call: TRBJ2-7
clone_size: NA
d_call: NA
v_call: TRBV7-9
cdr3_nt: TGTGCCAGCAGCCCCGGAGGGGGGGAGAAATACGAGCAGTACTTC
cdr3_aa: CASSPGGGEKYEQYF

j_call: TRBJ2-7
clone_size: once
d_call: NA
v_call: TRBV7-7
cdr3_nt: TGTGCCAGCAGCTCCAACCCGGACAGCCCCCCTCCCTACGAGCAGTACTTC
cdr3_aa: CASSSNPDSPPPYEQYF

j_call: TRBJ2-7
clone_size: NA
d_call: TRBD2
v_call: TRBV30
cdr3_nt: TGTGCCTGGAGTGTACTGGAGCGGGGCGTCGAGCAGTACTTC
cdr3_aa: CAWSVLERGVEQYF

j_call: TRBJ2-1
clone_size: few
d_call: TRBD1
v_call: TRBV13
cdr3_nt: TGTGCCAGCAGCTCTGACAGGGACAATGAGCAGTTCTTC
cdr3_aa: CASSSDRDNEQFF

j_call: TRBJ2-7
clone_size: once
d_call: TRBD2
v_call: TRBV6-6
cdr3_nt: TGTGCCAGCAGACAGGGACTAGCCGGGCCATACGAGCAGTACTTC
cdr3_aa: CASRQGLAGPYEQYF

j_call: TRBJ2-7
clone_size: NA
d_call: NA
v_call: TRBV10-3
cdr3_nt: TGTGCCATCAGTGAGCTAACCCCCTACGAGCAGTACTTC
cdr3_aa: CAISELTPYEQYF